The T cell receptor beta chain described here comes from a study of neurological immune-mediated disorders. Sorted libraries were derived from 800,000 to 1,000,000 CD4+ or CD8+ T cells. The cDNA was produced through 5'RACE with 10-nucleotide random UMIs. Every sequencing run returned over 190 million TCR-beta sequences, which were derived from 15-18 subjects. Each CDR3 protein gets one entry after TCRdb re-called the 5' RACE reads with MiXCR. The sample holds more than 35,000 distinct CDR3 sequences, roughly 6.3% seen once. This clonotype was observed many times. The CDR3 extends over 14 amino acids. Germline values: CDR1 MNHEY, CDR2 SVGEGT. Trimming took off 1 base at V and 0 bases at J, with 5 bases between the two ends.

This chain uses TRBV6-2 or TRBV6-3 with TRBJ2-3; D might be TRBD1 or TRBD2, each matching 5 bases. The source of this sequence is a woman between 40 and 50 years old in good health. The specimen was CD4+ T cells from blood. The CDR3 region has the DNA TGTGCCAGCAGTTACTGGGACAGCACAGATACGCAGTATTTT. Protein product: CASSYWDSTDTQYF.